A single TCR beta chain is shown here with its context. The data are from a study of blood T cell repertoires in COVID-19. Study context: Collection of acute and convalescent COVID-19 samples took place in the United States, Italy and Spain.

The Seattle site enrolled patients during active infection and followed them longitudinally. In germline, CDR1 is SGDLS, CDR2 YYNGEE. CDR3 length equals 17 residues. V shed 1 base, J shed 1 base, and the junction held 9 bases outside the gene matches. In the authors' methods: Amplified reference gene primers provided the basis for estimating nucleated cell counts. TCRdb's table, derived via immunoSEQ multiplex PCR, lists solely in-frame clones and lacks some. Clonal size and the V and J genes are those of that table, whereas D and trimming came from the DNA. The sample consists of roughly 250,000 clones, about nine tenths of them appearing once.

This chain uses TRBV9 with TRBJ1-2; TRBD1 matches at 8 bases. Material for sequencing was peripheral blood. The TCR comes from a young woman with COVID-19, enrolled during active disease. The CDR3 sequence: CASSVTGQVGVNYGYTF. In DNA, the CDR3 is TGTGCCAGCAGCGTAACGGGACAGGTGGGGGTTAACTATGGCTACACCTTC.